This T cell receptor (beta chain) was recorded in a study of T cell repertoires in cytomegalovirus infection (dated by TCRdb to between 2018 and 2020). Study-level background: Donor HLA type was relevant to the analysis, as public TCR beta signatures indicated carriage of CMV infection together with the matching HLA type. Summary of the overall study and its limitations: The ex vivo response was dominated by HLA-C-restricted CMV-specific TCR beta clonotypes, and the single most frequent clonotype in two of eight donors was supplied by these HLA-C-restricted clonotypes. In both this cohort and an independent cohort of 300 to 450 donors, the cumulative frequency of public TCR beta family members distinguished carriers of CMV infection plus the relevant HLA type.

The sample holds a few counts of this clonotype. No cognate antigen has been identified for it. Per-nucleotide qualities are absent, and no much larger clonotype sits a single base away. The germline V gene specifies SGHTA as CDR1 and FQGNSA as CDR2. The CDR3 sequence holds 14 residues, the cysteine and phenylalanine included. The CDR3 DNA has 42 bases and is translated from base 1. V is shortened by 3 bases, J by 3 bases, and the region joining them spans 12 bases. Sequenced using an Illumina HiSeq 1500. Using fastp trimming at Q25 and MiXCR clonotype assembly, TCRdb reanalyzed the public sequencing data and kept in-frame beta chains. Rows matching on CDR3 protein sequence are summarized as one entry with the most common DNA and genes. The sample data list approximately 170,000 distinct CDR3 sequences, and roughly 15% of these were observed just once. The ten largest clones take up 15% to 20% of the sample.

The clonotype originates from a human donor in good health (CMV status not recorded). Some clones in this sample may be carry-over from other donors' samples. The rearranged chain carries TRBV7-2 and TRBJ2-7; D gene: possibly TRBD2, on 6 matching bases. Input material: CD8+ T cells from PBMCs. The CDR3 protein is CASSFVAGSYEQYF. The nucleotides are TGTGCCAGCAGCTTTGTGGCGGGGAGCTACGAGCAGTACTTC.